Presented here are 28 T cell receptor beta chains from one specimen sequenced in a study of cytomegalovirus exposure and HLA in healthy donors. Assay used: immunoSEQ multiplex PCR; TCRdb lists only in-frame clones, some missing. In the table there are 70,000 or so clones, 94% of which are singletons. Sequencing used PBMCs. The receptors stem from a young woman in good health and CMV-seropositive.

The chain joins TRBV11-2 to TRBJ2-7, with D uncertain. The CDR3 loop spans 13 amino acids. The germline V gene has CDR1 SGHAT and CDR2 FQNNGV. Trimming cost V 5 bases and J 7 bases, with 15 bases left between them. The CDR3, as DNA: TGTGCCAGCAGCCCCGCGGTTGGGTTTGAGCAGTACTTC. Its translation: CASSPAVGFEQYF.

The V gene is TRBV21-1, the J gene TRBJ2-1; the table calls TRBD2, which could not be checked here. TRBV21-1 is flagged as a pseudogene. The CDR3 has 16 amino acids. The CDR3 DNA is TGTGCCAGCAGCAAAGGGGCGGGAGGGCCCTACAATGAGCAGTTCTTC. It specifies CASSKGAGGPYNEQFF.

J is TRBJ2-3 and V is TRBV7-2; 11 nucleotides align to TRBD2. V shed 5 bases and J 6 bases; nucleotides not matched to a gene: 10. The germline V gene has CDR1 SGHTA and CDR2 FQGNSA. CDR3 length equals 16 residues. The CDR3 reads CASSPRLAGGADTQYF. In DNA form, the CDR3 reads TGTGCCAGCAGCCCTCGCCTAGCGGGGGGCGCGGATACGCAGTATTTT.

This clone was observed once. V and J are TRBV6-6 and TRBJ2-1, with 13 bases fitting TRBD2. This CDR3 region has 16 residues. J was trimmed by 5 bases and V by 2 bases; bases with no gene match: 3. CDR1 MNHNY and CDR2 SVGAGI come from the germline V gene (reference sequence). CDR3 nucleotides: TGTGCCAGCAGTTACACGGGACTAGCGGGGAACAATGAGCAGTTCTTC. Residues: CASSYTGLAGNNEQFF.

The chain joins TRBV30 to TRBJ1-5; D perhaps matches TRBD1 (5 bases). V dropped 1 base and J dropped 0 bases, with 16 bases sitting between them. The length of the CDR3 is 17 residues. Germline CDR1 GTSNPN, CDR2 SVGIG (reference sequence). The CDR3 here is CAWSGSRVSHSNQPQHF. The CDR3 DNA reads TGTGCCTGGAGTGGGTCCAGGGTGAGTCATAGCAATCAGCCCCAGCATTTT.

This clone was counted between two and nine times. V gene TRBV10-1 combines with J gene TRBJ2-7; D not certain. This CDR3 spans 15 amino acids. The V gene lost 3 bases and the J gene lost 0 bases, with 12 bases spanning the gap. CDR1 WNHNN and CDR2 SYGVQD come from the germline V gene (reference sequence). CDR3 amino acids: CASSEGLASSYEQYF. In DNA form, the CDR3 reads TGCGCCAGCAGTGAAGGCTTGGCTAGCTCCTACGAGCAGTACTTC.

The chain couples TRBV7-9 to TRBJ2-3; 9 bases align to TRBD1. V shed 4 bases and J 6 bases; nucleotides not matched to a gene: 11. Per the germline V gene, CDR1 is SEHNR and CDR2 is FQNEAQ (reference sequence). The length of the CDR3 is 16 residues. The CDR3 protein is CASSSPRTGVLDTQYF. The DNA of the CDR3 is TGTGCCAGCAGCTCCCCGAGGACAGGGGTGTTGGATACGCAGTATTTT. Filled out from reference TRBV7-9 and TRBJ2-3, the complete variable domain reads DTGVSQNPRHKITKRGQNVTFRCDPISEHNRLYWYRQTLGQGPEFLTYFQNEAQLEKSRLLSDRFSAERPKGSFSTLEIQRTEQGDSAMYLCASSSPRTGVLDTQYFGPGTRLTVL.

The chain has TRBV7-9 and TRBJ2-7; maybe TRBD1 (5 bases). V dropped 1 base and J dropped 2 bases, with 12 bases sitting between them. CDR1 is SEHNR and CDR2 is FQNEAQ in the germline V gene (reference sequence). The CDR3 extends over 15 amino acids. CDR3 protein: CASSLGRQGTYEQYF. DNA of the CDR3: TGTGCCAGCAGCTTAGGCAGGCAGGGAACCTACGAGCAGTACTTC.

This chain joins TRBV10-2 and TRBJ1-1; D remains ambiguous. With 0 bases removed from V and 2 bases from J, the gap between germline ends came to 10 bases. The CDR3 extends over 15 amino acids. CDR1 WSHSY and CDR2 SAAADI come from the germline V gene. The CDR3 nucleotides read TGCGCCAGCAGTGAGTCGCCCAGGCTCAACACTGAAGCTTTCTTT. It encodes CASSESPRLNTEAFF.

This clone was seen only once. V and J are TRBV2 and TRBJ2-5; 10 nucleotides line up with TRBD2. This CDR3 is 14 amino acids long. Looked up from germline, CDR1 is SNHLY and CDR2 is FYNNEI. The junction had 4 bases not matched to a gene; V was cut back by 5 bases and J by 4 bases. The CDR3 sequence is CASSRSGGRETQYF. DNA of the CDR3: TGTGCCAGCAGTCGTAGCGGGGGGCGAGAGACCCAGTACTTC.

This CDR3 is CASSLGLAGVTHNEQFF. The CDR3 nucleotides are TGTGCCAGCAGCCTCGGACTAGCGGGAGTCACCCACAATGAGCAGTTCTTC. J is TRBJ2-1 and V is TRBV7-8; TRBD2 agrees at 13 bases. The CDR3 has 17 residues. CDR1 is SGHVS, CDR2 FQNEAQ, per germline. Losses at the gene ends were 5 bases for V and 5 bases for J; bases not matched to a gene: 9.

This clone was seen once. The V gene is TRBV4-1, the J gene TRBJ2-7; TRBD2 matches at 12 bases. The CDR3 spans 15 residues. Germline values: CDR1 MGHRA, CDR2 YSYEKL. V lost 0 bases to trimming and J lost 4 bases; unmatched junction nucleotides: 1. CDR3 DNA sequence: TGCGCCAGCAGCCAAGAACTAGCGGGGGGTTACGAGCAGTACTTC. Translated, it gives CASSQELAGGYEQYF.

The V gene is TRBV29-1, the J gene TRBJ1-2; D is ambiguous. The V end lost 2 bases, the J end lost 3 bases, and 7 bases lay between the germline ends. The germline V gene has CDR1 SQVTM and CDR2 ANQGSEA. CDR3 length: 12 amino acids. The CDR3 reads CSVESVDYGYTF. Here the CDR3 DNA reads TGCAGCGTTGAATCAGTTGACTATGGCTACACCTTC.

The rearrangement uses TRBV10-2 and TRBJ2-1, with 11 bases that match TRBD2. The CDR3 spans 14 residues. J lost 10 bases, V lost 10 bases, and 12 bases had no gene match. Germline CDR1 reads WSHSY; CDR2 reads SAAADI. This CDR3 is CAISGASGGTEQFF. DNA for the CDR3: TGCGCCATCTCTGGGGCTAGCGGGGGGACCGAGCAGTTCTTC.

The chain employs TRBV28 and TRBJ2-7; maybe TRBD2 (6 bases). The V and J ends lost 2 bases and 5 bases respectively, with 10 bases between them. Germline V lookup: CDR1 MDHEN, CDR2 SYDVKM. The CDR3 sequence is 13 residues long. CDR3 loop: CASSLGRDHEQYF. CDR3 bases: TGTGCCAGCAGTTTAGGGCGGGACCACGAGCAGTACTTC.

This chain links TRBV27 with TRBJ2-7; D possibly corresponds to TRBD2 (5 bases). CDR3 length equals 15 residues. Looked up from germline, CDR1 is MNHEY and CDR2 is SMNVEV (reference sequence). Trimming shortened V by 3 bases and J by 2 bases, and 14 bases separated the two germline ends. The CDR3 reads CASSLRAEPTYEQYF. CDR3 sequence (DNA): TGTGCCAGCAGTTTGAGGGCGGAGCCAACCTACGAGCAGTACTTC.

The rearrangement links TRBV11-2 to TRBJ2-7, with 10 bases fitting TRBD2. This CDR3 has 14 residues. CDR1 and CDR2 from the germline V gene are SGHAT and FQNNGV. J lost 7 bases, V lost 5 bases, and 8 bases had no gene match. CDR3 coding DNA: TGTGCCAGCAGCCCTAGCGGGAGAGCGGGAGAGCAGTACTTC. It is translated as CASSPSGRAGEQYF.

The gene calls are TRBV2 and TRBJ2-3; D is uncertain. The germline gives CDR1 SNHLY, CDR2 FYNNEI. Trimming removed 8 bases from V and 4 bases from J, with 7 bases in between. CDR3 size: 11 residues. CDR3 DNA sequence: TGTGCCAGCCGAGCACCAGATACGCAGTATTTT. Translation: CASRAPDTQYF.

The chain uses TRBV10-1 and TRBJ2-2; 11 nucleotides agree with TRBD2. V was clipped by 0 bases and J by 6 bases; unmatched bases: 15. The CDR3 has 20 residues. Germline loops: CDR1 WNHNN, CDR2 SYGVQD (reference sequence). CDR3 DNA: TGCGCCAGCAGTGAGTCGATCTGGAAAACTAGCGGGAGTGGTCCCGGGGAGCTGTTTTTT. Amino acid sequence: CASSESIWKTSGSGPGELFF.

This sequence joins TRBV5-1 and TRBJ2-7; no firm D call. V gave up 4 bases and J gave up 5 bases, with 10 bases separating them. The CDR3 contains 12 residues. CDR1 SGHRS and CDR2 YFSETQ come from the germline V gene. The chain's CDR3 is CASSLNTDEQYF. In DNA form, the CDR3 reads TGCGCCAGCAGCCTGAACACCGACGAGCAGTACTTC.

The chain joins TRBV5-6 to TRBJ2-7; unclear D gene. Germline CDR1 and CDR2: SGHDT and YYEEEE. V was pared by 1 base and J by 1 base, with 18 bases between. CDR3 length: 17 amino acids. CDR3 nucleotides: TGTGCCAGCAGCTTGTTTGGTTTCCAGGCGAGTTCCTACGAGCAGTACTTC. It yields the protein CASSLFGFQASSYEQYF.

Here the CDR3 DNA reads TGTGCCAGCAGCTTGGACTCGCTGGGACAGGGTTATGGAAACACCATATATTTT. Translation gives CASSLDSLGQGYGNTIYF. The chain is built from TRBV5-4 and TRBJ1-3, with 9 bases that match TRBD1. Germline-derived CDR1 and CDR2 are SGHNT and YYREEE (reference sequence). The length of the CDR3 is 18 residues. With 0 bases clipped from V and 3 bases from J, the junction kept 10 bases outside the gene matches.

DNA for the CDR3: TGTGCCAGCAGCCCCTCGGGGACTAGCGGGAGCGAGCAGTACTTC. Its protein is CASSPSGTSGSEQYF. V and J are TRBV4-2 and TRBJ2-7; 14 nucleotides agree with TRBD2. The CDR3 is made up of 15 amino acids. With 4 bases clipped from V and 6 bases from J, the junction kept 5 bases outside the gene matches. The germline CDR1 and CDR2 sequences are LGHNA and YNFKEQ.

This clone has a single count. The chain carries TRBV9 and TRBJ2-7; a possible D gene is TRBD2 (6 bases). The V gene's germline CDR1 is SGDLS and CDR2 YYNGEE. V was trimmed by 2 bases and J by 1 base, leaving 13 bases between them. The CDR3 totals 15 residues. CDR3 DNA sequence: TGTGCCAGCAGCGTGCGGGACGGTGAATCCTACGAGCAGTACTTC. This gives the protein CASSVRDGESYEQYF.

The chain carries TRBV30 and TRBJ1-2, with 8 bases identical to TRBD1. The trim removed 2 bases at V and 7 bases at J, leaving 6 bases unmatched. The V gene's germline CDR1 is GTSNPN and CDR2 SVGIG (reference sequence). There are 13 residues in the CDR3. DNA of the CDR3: TGTGCCTGGAGTTCCCGGGACAGGTTTGGCTACACCTTC. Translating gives CAWSSRDRFGYTF.

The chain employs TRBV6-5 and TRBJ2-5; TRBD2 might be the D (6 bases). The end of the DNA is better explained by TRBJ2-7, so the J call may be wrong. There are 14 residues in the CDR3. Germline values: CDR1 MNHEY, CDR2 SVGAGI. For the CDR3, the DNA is TGTGCCAGCAGTTACTCGGCGGGGCCCTACGAGCAGTACTTC. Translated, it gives CASSYSAGPYEQYF.

The CDR3 bases are TGTGCCAGCAGCTCGGGCGGGGCGCAATATGGCTACACCTTC. Translation: CASSSGGAQYGYTF. The rearrangement links TRBV11-2 to TRBJ1-2; D possibly corresponds to TRBD1 (5 bases). The germline CDR1 and CDR2 sequences are SGHAT and FQNNGV. V lost 4 bases, J lost 5 bases, and 14 bases lay in between. CDR3 length equals 14 residues.

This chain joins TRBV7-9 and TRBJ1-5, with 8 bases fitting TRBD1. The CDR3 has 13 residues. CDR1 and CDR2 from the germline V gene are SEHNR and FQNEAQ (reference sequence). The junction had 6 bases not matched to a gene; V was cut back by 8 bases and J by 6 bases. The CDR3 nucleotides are TGTGCCAGCGGAGGACAGGGAGGTCAGCCCCAGCATTTT. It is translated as CASGGQGGQPQHF.